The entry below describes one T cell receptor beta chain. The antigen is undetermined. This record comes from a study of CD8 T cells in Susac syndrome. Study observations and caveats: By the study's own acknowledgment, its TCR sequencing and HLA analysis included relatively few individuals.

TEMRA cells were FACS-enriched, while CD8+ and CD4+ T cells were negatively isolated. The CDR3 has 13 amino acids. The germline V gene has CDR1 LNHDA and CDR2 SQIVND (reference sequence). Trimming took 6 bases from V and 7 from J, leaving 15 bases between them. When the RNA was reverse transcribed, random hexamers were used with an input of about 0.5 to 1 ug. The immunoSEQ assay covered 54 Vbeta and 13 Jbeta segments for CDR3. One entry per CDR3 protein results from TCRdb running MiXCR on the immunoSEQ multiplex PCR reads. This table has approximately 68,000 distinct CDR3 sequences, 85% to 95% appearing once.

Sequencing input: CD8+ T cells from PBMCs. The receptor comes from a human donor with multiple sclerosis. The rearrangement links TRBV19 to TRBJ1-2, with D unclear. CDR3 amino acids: CASSLQSFGGYTF. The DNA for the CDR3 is TGTGCCAGTAGCCTACAGTCTTTCGGTGGCTACACCTTC.